This entry is about one T cell receptor (beta chain). A much larger clone sits a single nucleotide away, making a read error possible. These data belong to a study of naive and memory T cell subsets. An oligonucleotide containing a UMI was ligated to the 3' end of TCR cDNA. Whole-blood samples were around 2.5 ml of peripheral blood from healthy adult volunteers. CDR1 and CDR2 (germline): SGHVS, FQNEAQ. This CDR3 has 17 amino acids. The SP2 primer and nested alpha and beta constant region primers amplified ligated cDNA in four rounds. Reverse transcription of blood and skin TCR RNA was primed at alpha and beta constant regions. TCRdb analysed the 5' RACE reads with MiXCR anew, one entry per CDR3 protein. Among more than 55,000 distinct CDR3 sequences listed, more than 7.5% were seen once.

The chain links TRBV7-8 to TRBJ1-1; 11 nucleotides align to TRBD1. The source of this sequence is a female donor in good health. The CDR3 nucleotides read TGTGCCAGCAGCTTTCGGACAGGGGGCTTTGAGAACACTGTAGCTTTCTTT. Its translation: CASSFRTGGFENTVAFF.